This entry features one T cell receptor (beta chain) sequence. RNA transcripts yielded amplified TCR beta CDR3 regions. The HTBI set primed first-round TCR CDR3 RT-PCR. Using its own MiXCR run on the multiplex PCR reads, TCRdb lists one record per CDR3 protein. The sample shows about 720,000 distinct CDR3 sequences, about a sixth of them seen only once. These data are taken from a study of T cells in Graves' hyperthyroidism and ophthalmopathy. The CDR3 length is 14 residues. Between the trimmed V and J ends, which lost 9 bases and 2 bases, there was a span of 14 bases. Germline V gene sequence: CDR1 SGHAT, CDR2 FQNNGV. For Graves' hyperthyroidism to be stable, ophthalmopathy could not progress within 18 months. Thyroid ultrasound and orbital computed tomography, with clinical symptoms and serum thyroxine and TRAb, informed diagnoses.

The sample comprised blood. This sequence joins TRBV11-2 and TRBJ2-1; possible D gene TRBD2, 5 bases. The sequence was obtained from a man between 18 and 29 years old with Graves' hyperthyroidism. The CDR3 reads CASSVTSAYNEQFF. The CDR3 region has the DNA TGTGCCAGTAGTGTCACTAGTGCCTACAATGAGCAGTTCTTC.